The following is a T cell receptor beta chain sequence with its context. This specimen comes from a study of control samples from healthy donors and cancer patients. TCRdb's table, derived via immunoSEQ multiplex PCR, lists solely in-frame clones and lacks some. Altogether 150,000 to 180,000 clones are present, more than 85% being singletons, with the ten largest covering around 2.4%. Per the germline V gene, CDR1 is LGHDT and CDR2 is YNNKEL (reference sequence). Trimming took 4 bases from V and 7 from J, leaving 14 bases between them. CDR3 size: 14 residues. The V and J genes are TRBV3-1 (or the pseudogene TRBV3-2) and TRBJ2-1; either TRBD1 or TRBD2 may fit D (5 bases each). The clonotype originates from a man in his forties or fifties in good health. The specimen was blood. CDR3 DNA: TGTGCCAGCAGCCCCCGGGGCAGGGTGAATGAGCAGTTCTTC. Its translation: CASSPRGRVNEQFF.